This TCR beta chain was found in a study of cytomegalovirus exposure and HLA in healthy donors. Across the whole study: The roughly 110 validation repertoires were reported in a later analysis to have been generated on the same platform as the roughly 700 first-cohort repertoires. Study results and limitations: Reported results showed that the classifier diagnosed cytomegalovirus status with high specificity and sensitivity. Researchers counted 164 TCR beta chains as cytomegalovirus-associated.

Using immunoSEQ multiplex PCR, the repertoire was profiled, and TCRdb retains in-frame clones only, with some absent. The data show 190,000 or so clones, roughly 80% seen once. The trim removed 4 bases at V and 1 base at J, leaving 4 bases unmatched. In germline, CDR1 is SGHVS, CDR2 FNYEAQ. This CDR3 region has 15 residues. Turning to this clone: Its antigen is undetermined.

The clonotype originates from a woman younger than 30 in good health and CMV-seropositive. The chain uses TRBV7-6 and TRBJ2-5, with 9 bases fitting TRBD1. The sequencing sample was made of PBMCs. CDR3 residues: CASSSGTGIQETQYF. The CDR3 nucleotides read TGTGCCAGCAGCTCCGGGACAGGGATCCAAGAGACCCAGTACTTC.